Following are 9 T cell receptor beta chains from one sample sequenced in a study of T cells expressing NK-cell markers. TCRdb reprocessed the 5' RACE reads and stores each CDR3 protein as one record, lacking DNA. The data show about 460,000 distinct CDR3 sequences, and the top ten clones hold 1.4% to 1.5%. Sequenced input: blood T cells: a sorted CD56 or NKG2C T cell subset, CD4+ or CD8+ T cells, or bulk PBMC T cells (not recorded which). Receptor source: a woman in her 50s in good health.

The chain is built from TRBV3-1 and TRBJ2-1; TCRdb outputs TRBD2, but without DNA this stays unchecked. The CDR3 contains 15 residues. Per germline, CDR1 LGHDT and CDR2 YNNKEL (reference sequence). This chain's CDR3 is CASSQGGLAGREQFF.

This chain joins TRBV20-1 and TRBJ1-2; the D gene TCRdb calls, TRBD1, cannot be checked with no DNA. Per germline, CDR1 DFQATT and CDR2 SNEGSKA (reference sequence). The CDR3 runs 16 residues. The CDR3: CSAAGPPQPGNYGYTF.

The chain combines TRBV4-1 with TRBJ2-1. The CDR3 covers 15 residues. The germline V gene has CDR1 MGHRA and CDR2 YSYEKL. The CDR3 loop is CASSQVGFRYNEQFF.

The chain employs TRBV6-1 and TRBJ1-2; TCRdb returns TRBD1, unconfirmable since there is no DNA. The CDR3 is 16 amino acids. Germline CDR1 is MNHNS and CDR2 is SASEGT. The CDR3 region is CASSVRAGDRNYGYTF.

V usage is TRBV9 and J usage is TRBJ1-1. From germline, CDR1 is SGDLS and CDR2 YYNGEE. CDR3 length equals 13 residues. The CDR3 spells CASSVLMNTEAFF.

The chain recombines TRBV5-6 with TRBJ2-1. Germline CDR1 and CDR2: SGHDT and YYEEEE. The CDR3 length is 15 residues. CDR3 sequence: CAITLRGGPSNEQFF.

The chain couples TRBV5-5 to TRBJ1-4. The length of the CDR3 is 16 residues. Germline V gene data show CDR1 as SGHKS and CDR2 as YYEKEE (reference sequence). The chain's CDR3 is CASSLEWRGDREKLFF.

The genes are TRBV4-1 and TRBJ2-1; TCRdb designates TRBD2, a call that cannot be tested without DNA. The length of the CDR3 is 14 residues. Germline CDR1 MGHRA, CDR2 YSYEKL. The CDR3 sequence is CASSQVAGQSEQFF.

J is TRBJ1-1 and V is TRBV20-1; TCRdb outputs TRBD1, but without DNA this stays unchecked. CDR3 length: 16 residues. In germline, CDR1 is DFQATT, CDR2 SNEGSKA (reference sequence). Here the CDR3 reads CSASLPTGTMNTEAFF.